One sample yielded the 10 T cell receptor beta chains listed below, sequenced in a study of shared clonotypes between healthy human individuals. Assay used: immunoSEQ multiplex PCR; TCRdb lists only in-frame clones, some missing. The sample lists about half a million clones, approximately 78% occurring once. The sample consisted of PBMCs. These TCRs come from a woman aged 40 to 50 in good health. Some clones in this sample may be carry-over from other donors' samples.

Points on this clone: A far larger clone is only one base removed, so a read error is likely. The chain has TRBV5-4 and TRBJ1-1; D uncertain. The CDR3 is 16 residues long. The germline gives CDR1 SGHNT, CDR2 YYREEE (reference sequence). CDR3 sequence reads: CAGSFEVDKMNTEAFF. The CDR3 DNA reads TGTGCCGGCAGCTTCGAGGTAGATAAAATGAACACTGAAGCTTTCTTT. Together with reference TRBV5-4 and TRBJ1-1, the CDR3 gives the full variable domain: ETGVTQSPTHLIKTRGQQVTLRCSSQSGHNTVSWYQQALGQGPQFIFQYYREEENGRGNFPPRFSGLQFPNYSSELNVNALELDDSALYLCAGSFEVDKMNTEAFFGQGTRLTVV.

The rearrangement uses TRBV2 and TRBJ2-1; 9 nucleotides match TRBD2. This CDR3 comprises 16 residues. CDR1 and CDR2 (germline): SNHLY, FYNNEI. With V trimmed by 5 bases and J by 2 bases, 7 bases remained unmatched. In DNA, the CDR3 is TGTGCCAGCAGTTCTGGGGCGGGAGGGCCCTACAATGAGCAGTTCTTC. It encodes CASSSGAGGPYNEQFF.

This clone was picked up a small number of times. The rearrangement links TRBV2 to TRBJ1-4; the D is unclear. Per the germline V gene, CDR1 is SNHLY and CDR2 is FYNNEI. The V and J ends lost 7 bases and 6 bases respectively, with 15 bases between them. The CDR3 sequence is 14 residues long. The CDR3 coding sequence is TGTGCCAGCAAGTACCGGGCCGCGGATGAAAAACTGTTTTTT. Protein product: CASKYRAADEKLFF.

This clone has just one count. The rearrangement uses TRBV7-2 and TRBJ2-7, with TRBD1 identical over 9 bases. Unmatched junction bases numbered 4, after V lost 5 bases and J lost 2 bases. CDR1 is SGHTA, CDR2 FQGNSA, per germline. The CDR3 length is 14 residues. DNA for the CDR3: TGTGCCAGCAGCAAGGGGGACAGGGCCTACGAGCAGTACTTC. Its translation is CASSKGDRAYEQYF.

The chain joins TRBV5-1 to TRBJ2-1, with 8 bases identical to TRBD1. V lost 5 bases, J lost 3 bases, and 10 bases stayed unmatched. This CDR3 spans 16 amino acids. The germline CDR1 and CDR2 sequences are SGHRS and YFSETQ. DNA of the CDR3: TGCGCCAGCAGTCGAATACCGGGACAGGACTACAATGAGCAGTTCTTC. This gives the protein CASSRIPGQDYNEQFF.

This clone was picked up many times. The chain couples TRBV15 to TRBJ2-7; 8 positions match TRBD1. V dropped 3 bases and J dropped 6; count of bases not matched to a gene: 4. The CDR3 is 13 amino acids. Germline-derived CDR1 and CDR2 are LNHNV and YYDKDF (reference sequence). The DNA for the CDR3 is TGTGCCACCAGCAGGGACAGGGTAACCGAGCAGTACTTC. The encoded protein is CATSRDRVTEQYF.

This rearrangement joins TRBV6-1 to TRBJ1-4; D unresolved. This CDR3 region has 14 residues. V lost 8 bases, J lost 5 bases, and 15 bases lay in between. Per germline, CDR1 MNHNS and CDR2 SASEGT. The CDR3 sequence is CASCSAGRNEKLFF. CDR3 in DNA: TGTGCCAGCTGCTCAGCGGGGAGGAATGAAAAACTGTTTTTT.

This clone has a single count. The V call is TRBV29-1, the J call TRBJ2-5; TRBD2 matches 9 bases. The CDR3 runs 17 residues. Losses at the gene ends were 1 base for V and 2 bases for J; bases not matched to a gene: 11. Germline CDR1 SQVTM, CDR2 ANQGSEA. CDR3 nucleotide sequence: TGCAGCGTTGAAGGTCTTAGGACTAGCGTCCATCAAGAGACCCAGTACTTC. This codes for CSVEGLRTSVHQETQYF. The entire variable domain, with the rest obtained from reference TRBV29-1 and TRBJ2-5, is as follows: SAVISQKPSRDICQRGTSLTIQCQVDSQVTMMFWYRQQPGQSLTLIATANQGSEATYESGFVIDKFPISRPNLTFSTLTVSNMSPEDSSIYLCSVEGLRTSVHQETQYFGPGTRLLVL.

This rearrangement joins TRBV19 to TRBJ2-1; 7 bases agree with TRBD1. Germline loops: CDR1 LNHDA, CDR2 SQIVND (reference sequence). This CDR3 contains 15 residues. V lost 2 bases, J lost 4 bases, and 5 bases stayed unmatched. The CDR3 nucleotides read TGTGCCAGTAGTATAAGCGACAGGGCATACAATGAGCAGTTCTTC. As protein: CASSISDRAYNEQFF.

The chain uses TRBV18 and TRBJ1-1, with D possibly being TRBD1 (5 bases). V dropped 1 base and J dropped 3 bases, with 18 bases sitting between them. CDR1 is KGHSH and CDR2 is LQKENI in the germline V gene. The CDR3 sequence is 17 residues long. The CDR3 spells CASSPQQGRGFDTEAFF. The DNA for the CDR3 is TGTGCCAGCTCACCACAACAAGGGAGGGGCTTTGACACTGAAGCTTTCTTT.